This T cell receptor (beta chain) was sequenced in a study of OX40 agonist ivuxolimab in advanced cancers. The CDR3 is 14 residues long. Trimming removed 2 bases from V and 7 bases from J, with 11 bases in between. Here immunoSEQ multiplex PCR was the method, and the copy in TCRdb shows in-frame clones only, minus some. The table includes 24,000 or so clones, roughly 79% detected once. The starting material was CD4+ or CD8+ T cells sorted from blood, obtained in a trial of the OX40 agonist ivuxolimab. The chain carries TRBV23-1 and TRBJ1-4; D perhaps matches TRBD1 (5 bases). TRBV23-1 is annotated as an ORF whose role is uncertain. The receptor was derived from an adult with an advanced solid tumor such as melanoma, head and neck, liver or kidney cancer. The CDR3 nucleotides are TGCGCCAGCAGTCAAATCCGGGACGGTGAAAAACTGTTTTTT. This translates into CASSQIRDGEKLFF.